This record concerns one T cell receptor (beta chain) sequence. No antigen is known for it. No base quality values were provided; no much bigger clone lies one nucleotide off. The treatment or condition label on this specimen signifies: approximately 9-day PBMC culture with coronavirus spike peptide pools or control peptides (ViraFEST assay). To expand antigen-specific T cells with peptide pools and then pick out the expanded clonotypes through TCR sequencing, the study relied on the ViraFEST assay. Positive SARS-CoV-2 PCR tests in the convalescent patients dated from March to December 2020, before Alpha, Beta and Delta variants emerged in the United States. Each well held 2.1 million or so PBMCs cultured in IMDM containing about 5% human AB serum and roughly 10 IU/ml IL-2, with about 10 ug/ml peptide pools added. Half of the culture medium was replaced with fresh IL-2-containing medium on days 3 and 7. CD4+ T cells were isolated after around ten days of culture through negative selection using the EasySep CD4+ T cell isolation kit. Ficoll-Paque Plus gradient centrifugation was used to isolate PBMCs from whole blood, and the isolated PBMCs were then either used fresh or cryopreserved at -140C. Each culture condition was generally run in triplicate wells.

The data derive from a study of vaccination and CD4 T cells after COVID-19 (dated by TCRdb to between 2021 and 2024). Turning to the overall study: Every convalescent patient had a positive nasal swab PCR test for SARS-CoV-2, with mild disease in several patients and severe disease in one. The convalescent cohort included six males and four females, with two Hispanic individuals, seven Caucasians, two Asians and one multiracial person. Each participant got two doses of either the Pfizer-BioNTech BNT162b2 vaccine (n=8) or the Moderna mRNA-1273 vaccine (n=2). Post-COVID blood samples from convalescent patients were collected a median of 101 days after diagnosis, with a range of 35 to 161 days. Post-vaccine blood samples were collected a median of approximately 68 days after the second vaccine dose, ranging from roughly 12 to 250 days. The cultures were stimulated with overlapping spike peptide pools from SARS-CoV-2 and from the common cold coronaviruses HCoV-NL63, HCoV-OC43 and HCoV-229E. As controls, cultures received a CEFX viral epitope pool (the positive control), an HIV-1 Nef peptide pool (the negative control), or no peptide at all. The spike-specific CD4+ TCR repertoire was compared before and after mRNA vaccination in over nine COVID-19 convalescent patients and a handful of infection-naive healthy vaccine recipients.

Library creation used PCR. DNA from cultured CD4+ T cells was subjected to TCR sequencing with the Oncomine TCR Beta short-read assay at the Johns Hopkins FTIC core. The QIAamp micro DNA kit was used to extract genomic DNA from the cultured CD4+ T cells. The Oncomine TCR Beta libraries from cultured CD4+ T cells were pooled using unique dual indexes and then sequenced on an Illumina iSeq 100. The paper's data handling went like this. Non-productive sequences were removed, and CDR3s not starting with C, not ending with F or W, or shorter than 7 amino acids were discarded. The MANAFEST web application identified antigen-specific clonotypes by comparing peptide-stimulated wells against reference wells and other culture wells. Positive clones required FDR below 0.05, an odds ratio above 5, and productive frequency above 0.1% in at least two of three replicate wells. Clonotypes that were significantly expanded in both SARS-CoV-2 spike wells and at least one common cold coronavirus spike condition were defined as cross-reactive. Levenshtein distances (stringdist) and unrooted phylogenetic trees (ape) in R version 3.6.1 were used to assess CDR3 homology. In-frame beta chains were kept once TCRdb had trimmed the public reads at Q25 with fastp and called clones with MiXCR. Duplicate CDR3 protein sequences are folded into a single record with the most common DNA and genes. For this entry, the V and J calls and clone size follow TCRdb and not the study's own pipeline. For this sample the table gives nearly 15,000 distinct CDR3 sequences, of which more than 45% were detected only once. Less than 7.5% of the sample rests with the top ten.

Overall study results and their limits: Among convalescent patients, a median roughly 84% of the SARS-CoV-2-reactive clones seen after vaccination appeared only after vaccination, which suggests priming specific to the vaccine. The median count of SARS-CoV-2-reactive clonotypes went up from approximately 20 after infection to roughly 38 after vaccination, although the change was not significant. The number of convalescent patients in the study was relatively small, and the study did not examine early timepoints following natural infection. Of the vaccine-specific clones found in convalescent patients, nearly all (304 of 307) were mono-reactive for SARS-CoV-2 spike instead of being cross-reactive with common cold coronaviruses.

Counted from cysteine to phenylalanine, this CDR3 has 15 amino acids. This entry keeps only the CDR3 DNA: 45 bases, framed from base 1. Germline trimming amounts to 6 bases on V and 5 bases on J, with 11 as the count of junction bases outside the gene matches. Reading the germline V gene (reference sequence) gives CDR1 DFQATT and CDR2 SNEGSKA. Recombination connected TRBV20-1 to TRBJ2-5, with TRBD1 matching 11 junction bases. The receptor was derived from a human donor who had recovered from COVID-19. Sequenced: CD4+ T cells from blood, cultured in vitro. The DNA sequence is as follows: TGCAGTGCCCCGGGGTGGACAGGGGGCTTGGAGACCCAGTACTTC. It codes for CSAPGWTGGLETQYF.